These 26 T cell receptor beta chains came from one sample sequenced in a study of identical twins. TCRdb used MiXCR to reprocess the 5' RACE reads, holding one entry per CDR3 protein. The sample records some 100,000 distinct CDR3 sequences, 5.5% to 7% being singletons. Sequencing was carried out using memory T cells sorted from blood. These receptors all stem from a woman aged 50 to 60 in good health.

The V gene is TRBV28, the J gene TRBJ2-7, with TRBD2 as a possible D gene (5 bases). The V end was cut by 6 bases, the J end by 3 bases, with 9 bases between. CDR1 and CDR2 (germline): MDHEN, SYDVKM. The CDR3 extends over 12 amino acids. The chain's CDR3 is CASSARGYEQYV. CDR3 sequence (DNA): TGTGCCAGCAGCGCCCGGGGCTACGAGCAGTACGTC.

This clonotype was counted at least ten times. The genes are TRBV3-1 and TRBJ1-1; unclear D gene. The V end lost 0 bases, the J end lost 8 bases, and 13 bases lay between the germline ends. Germline V gene data show CDR1 as LGHDT and CDR2 as YNNKEL (reference sequence). This CDR3 contains 14 residues. The chain's CDR3 is CASSQDLRRQEAFF. CDR3 DNA sequence: TGTGCCAGCAGCCAAGACCTAAGGAGGCAAGAAGCTTTCTTT.

The table lists this clonotype with many counts. The chain employs TRBV7-9 and TRBJ1-4; 8 bases align to TRBD1. This CDR3 is 14 amino acids long. Germline lookup yields CDR1 SEHNR and CDR2 FQNEAQ (reference sequence). V was clipped by 6 bases and J by 5 bases; unmatched bases: 5. In DNA form, the CDR3 reads TGTGCCAGCAGAGCGGGACAGGACAATGAAAAACTGTTTTTT. Its protein is CASRAGQDNEKLFF. Complete variable domain (other parts from reference TRBV7-9 and TRBJ1-4): DTGVSQNPRHKITKRGQNVTFRCDPISEHNRLYWYRQTLGQGPEFLTYFQNEAQLEKSRLLSDRFSAERPKGSFSTLEIQRTEQGDSAMYLCASRAGQDNEKLFFGSGTQLSVL.

Only a few counts were recorded for this clonotype. J is TRBJ1-1 and V is TRBV19; D unclear. Germline CDR1 reads LNHDA; CDR2 reads SQIVND (reference sequence). V gave up 5 bases and J gave up 1 base, with 8 bases separating them. The CDR3 consists of 13 residues. DNA for the CDR3: TGTGCCAGTAGTCAGCAGACGAACACTGAAGCTTTCTTT. It codes for CASSQQTNTEAFF.

This clonotype was recorded many times. The genes are TRBV10-2 and TRBJ1-2, with 8 bases fitting TRBD1. The CDR3 runs to 14 residues. Losses at the gene ends were 7 bases for V and 2 bases for J; bases not matched to a gene: 6. In germline, CDR1 is WSHSY, CDR2 SAAADI. The DNA for the CDR3 is TGCGCCAGCACGCCCCGGACAGGGAACTATGGCTACACCTTC. Protein sequence: CASTPRTGNYGYTF.

The CDR3 DNA reads as TGTGCCAGCAGCCCCGTAGGCTCTGGGGCCAACGTCCTGACTTTC. Translation: CASSPVGSGANVLTF. The chain combines TRBV5-6 with TRBJ2-6; D gene unclear. With 4 bases removed from V and 0 bases from J, the gap between germline ends came to 8 bases. The CDR3 has 15 residues. CDR1 and CDR2 (germline): SGHDT, YYEEEE.

The genes are TRBV10-2 and TRBJ2-6; D is undetermined. Germline lookup yields CDR1 WSHSY and CDR2 SAAADI. Trimming shortened V by 3 bases and J by 4 bases, and 10 bases separated the two germline ends. The length of the CDR3 is 15 residues. The CDR3 loop is CASSESGVGANVLTF. In DNA, the CDR3 is TGCGCCAGCAGTGAAAGTGGGGTGGGGGCCAACGTCCTGACTTTC.

This rearrangement joins TRBV15 to TRBJ1-6; no firm D call. The CDR3 loop spans 12 amino acids. The V gene's germline CDR1 is LNHNV and CDR2 YYDKDF (reference sequence). V shed 0 bases and J shed 7 bases, with 1 base lying between them. In DNA, the CDR3 is TGTGCCACCAGCAGAGACAATTCACCCCTCCACTTT. Translation: CATSRDNSPLHF.

This clonotype came up many times. V is TRBV5-1 and J is TRBJ2-5; TRBD2 aligns across 8 bases. Trimming cost V 0 bases and J 4 bases; bases outside gene matches: 5. This CDR3 contains 15 residues. Germline CDR1 SGHRS, CDR2 YFSETQ. CDR3 coding DNA: TGCGCCAGCAGCTTGGCCTCGGCGGGGGGAGAGACCCAGTACTTC. Its translation is CASSLASAGGETQYF.

The chain employs TRBV30 and TRBJ1-2; no firm D call. In germline, CDR1 is GTSNPN, CDR2 SVGIG (reference sequence). The CDR3 spans 11 residues. V was pared by 2 bases and J by 8 bases, with 9 bases between. This CDR3 is CAWSLPRGYTF. The CDR3 region has the DNA TGTGCCTGGAGTCTACCTCGCGGCTACACCTTC.

This clonotype was recorded many times. The chain is built from TRBV20-1 and TRBJ2-2, with TRBD2 identical over 13 bases. The length of the CDR3 is 17 residues. Germline loops: CDR1 DFQATT, CDR2 SNEGSKA (reference sequence). The V segment lost 5 bases and the J segment 4 bases; nucleotides outside the gene matches: 10. CDR3 protein: CSALPLAGGPGTGELFF. The CDR3 DNA follows: TGCAGTGCTCTTCCACTAGCGGGAGGGCCTGGCACCGGGGAGCTGTTTTTT.

There are many counts of this clonotype. The chain is built from TRBV7-8 and TRBJ1-1; D gene unclear. The ends were cut back, 7 bases at V and 1 base at J, with 13 bases in the middle. This CDR3 region has 14 residues. Germline V gene data show CDR1 as SGHVS and CDR2 as FQNEAQ. The CDR3 spells CASIVGVANTEAFF. The CDR3 nucleotides are TGTGCCAGCATCGTCGGGGTAGCGAACACTGAAGCTTTCTTT.

V is TRBV27 and J is TRBJ2-5; D is possibly TRBD1 or TRBD2 (5 bases each). There are 12 residues in the CDR3. The germline gives CDR1 MNHEY, CDR2 SMNVEV (reference sequence). V gave up 11 bases and J gave up 7 bases, with 17 bases separating them. The chain's CDR3 is CAVGTDLGTQYF. The CDR3 DNA is TGTGCCGTGGGGACGGACCTCGGGACCCAGTACTTC.

The CDR3, as DNA: TGTGCCAGCAGCTTCTTAGGTCGCCAAGAGACCCAGTACTTC. Its translation is CASSFLGRQETQYF. The chain has TRBV7-9 and TRBJ2-5; D gene ambiguous. Trimming cost V 3 bases and J 1 base, with 9 bases left between them. The CDR3 has 14 amino acids. The germline V gene encodes CDR1 SEHNR and CDR2 FQNEAQ (reference sequence).

Only a few counts were recorded for this clonotype. The V and J genes are TRBV6-5 and TRBJ1-1; D might be TRBD1 (6 bases). V lost 6 bases and J 4 bases, leaving 15 bases between the germline ends. The CDR3 is 14 residues long. CDR1 MNHEY and CDR2 SVGAGI come from the germline V gene. CDR3 sequence (DNA): TGTGCCAGCAGCACAGGGTCCGTAACCACTGAAGCTTTCTTT. It specifies CASSTGSVTTEAFF.

This clonotype was counted ten times or more. The chain is built from TRBV2 and TRBJ1-4; D call uncertain. Trimming shortened V by 8 bases and J by 3 bases, and 10 bases separated the two germline ends. Germline V gene sequence: CDR1 SNHLY, CDR2 FYNNEI. The CDR3 has 13 amino acids. CDR3 region: CASDRASNEKLFF. For the CDR3, the DNA is TGTGCCAGCGATCGGGCCTCTAATGAAAAACTGTTTTTT.

This clonotype showed up just a few times. V gene TRBV6-5 combines with J gene TRBJ1-2; 9 bases align to TRBD1. CDR3 length equals 15 residues. V was clipped by 4 bases and J by 7 bases; unmatched bases: 10. CDR1 and CDR2 (germline): MNHEY, SVGAGI. CDR3 residues: CASSSLTGGAGGYTF. The CDR3 DNA is TGTGCCAGCAGTTCCCTTACAGGGGGCGCCGGTGGCTACACCTTC.

At least ten counts were recorded for this clonotype. This sequence joins TRBV20-1 and TRBJ2-1; D is unresolved. This CDR3 is built from 12 residues. V was shortened by 3 bases and J by 9 bases, with 12 bases between the two germline ends. Germline V gene data show CDR1 as DFQATT and CDR2 as SNEGSKA (reference sequence). The CDR3 loop is CSARPVRPEQFF. The CDR3 bases are TGCAGTGCTAGGCCGGTGAGGCCTGAGCAGTTCTTC.

This clonotype has ten or more counts. The gene calls are TRBV12-3 or TRBV12-4 and TRBJ2-7, with 11 bases aligning to TRBD2. V was clipped by 4 bases and J by 3 bases; unmatched bases: 2. The CDR3 length is 14 residues. CDR3 loop: CASSSGLADYEQYF. CDR3 in DNA: TGTGCCAGCAGTTCGGGACTAGCGGACTACGAGCAGTACTTC.

This clonotype was observed at least ten times. DNA of the CDR3: TGTGCCAGCAGCGACAGGGGCCCTTGGGCAGGGTGTGAGCAGTTCTTC. This sequence encodes CASSDRGPWAGCEQFF. The V gene is TRBV25-1, the J gene TRBJ2-1, with 8 bases fitting TRBD1. V gave up 6 bases and J gave up 9 bases; unmatched junction bases: 16. This CDR3 contains 16 residues. Germline CDR1 and CDR2: MGHDK and SYGVNS.

This chain joins TRBV3-1 and TRBJ2-7; 13 nucleotides match TRBD2. Germline loops: CDR1 LGHDT, CDR2 YNNKEL (reference sequence). This CDR3 has 14 amino acids. V trimming: 5 bases; J trimming: 4 bases; junction bases outside the gene matches: 2. The CDR3, as DNA: TGTGCCAGCAGCAAACTAGCGGGGGGGTACGAGCAGTACTTC. Residues: CASSKLAGGYEQYF.

This clonotype was seen many times. This sequence joins TRBV11-2 and TRBJ2-1; 7 bases are shared with TRBD2. The CDR3 is made up of 15 amino acids. Trimming took 0 bases from V and 4 from J; bases not matched to a gene: 3. CDR1 SGHAT and CDR2 FQNNGV come from the germline V gene. For the CDR3, the DNA is TGTGCCAGCAGCTTAGATCAGCGGGGATACAATGAGCAGTTCTTC. Amino acid sequence: CASSLDQRGYNEQFF.

V and J are TRBV6-1 and TRBJ2-1; D may correspond to TRBD1 or TRBD2 (5 bases each). The germline V gene encodes CDR1 MNHNS and CDR2 SASEGT. CDR3 length: 12 residues. V gave up 7 bases and J gave up 9 bases, with 13 bases separating them. The CDR3 nucleotides are TGTGCCAGCAAGGTGGGTGGGGGTGAGCAGTTCTTC. Its protein is CASKVGGGEQFF.

This clonotype was observed a few times. The gene calls are TRBV12-5 and TRBJ1-2, with D hard to call. Germline V gene sequence: CDR1 LGHNT, CDR2 FRNRAP. The length of the CDR3 is 14 residues. The V end lost 1 base, the J end lost 8 bases, and 14 bases lay between the germline ends. The CDR3 DNA reads as TGTGCTAGTGGTTTGGGCATGGGGTTCGGGGGCTACACCTTC. Translation: CASGLGMGFGGYTF.

This clonotype appeared many times. The chain links TRBV27 to TRBJ1-2; 12 bases fit TRBD1. The germline V gene has CDR1 MNHEY and CDR2 SMNVEV (reference sequence). The CDR3 is 17 amino acids. Trimming removed 2 bases from V and 6 bases from J; junction bases left unmatched: 10. This CDR3 reads CASSLRGDRGLRNGYTF. CDR3 bases: TGTGCCAGCAGTTTACGGGGGGACAGGGGGCTTAGGAATGGCTACACCTTC.

This chain uses TRBV3-1 with TRBJ2-4; 9 nucleotides align to TRBD2. V trimming: 2 bases; J trimming: 6 bases; junction bases outside the gene matches: 5. CDR3 length: 15 residues. Germline values: CDR1 LGHDT, CDR2 YNNKEL (reference sequence). The CDR3 is CASSQLAGEINIQYF. The CDR3 DNA reads TGTGCCAGCAGCCAATTAGCGGGAGAAATAAACATTCAGTACTTC.